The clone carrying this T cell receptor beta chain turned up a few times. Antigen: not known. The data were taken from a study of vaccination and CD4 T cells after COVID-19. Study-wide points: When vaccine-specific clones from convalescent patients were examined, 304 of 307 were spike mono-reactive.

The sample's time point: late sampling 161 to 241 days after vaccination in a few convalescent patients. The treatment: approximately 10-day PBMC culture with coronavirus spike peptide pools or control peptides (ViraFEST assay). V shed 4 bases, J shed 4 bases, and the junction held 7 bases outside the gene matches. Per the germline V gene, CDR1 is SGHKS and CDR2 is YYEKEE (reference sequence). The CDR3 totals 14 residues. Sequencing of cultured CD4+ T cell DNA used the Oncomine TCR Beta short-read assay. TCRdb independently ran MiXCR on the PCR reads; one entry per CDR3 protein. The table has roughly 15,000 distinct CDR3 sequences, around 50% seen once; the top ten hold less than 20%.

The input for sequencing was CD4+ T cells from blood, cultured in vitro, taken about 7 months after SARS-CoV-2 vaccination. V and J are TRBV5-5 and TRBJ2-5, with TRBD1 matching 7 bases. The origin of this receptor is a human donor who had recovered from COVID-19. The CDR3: CASSTGTVGETQYF. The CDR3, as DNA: TGTGCCAGCAGCACAGGGACAGTCGGAGAGACCCAGTACTTC.